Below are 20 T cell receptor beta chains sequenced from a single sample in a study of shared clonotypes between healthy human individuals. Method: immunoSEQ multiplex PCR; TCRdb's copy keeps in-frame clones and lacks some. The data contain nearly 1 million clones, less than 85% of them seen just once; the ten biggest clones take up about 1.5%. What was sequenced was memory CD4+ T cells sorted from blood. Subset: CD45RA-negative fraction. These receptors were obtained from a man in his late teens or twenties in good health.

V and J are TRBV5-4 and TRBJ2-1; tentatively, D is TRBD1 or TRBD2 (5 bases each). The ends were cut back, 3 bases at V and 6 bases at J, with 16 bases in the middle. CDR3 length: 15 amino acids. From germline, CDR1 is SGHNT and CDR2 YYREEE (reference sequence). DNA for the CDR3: TGTGCCAGCAGCTCCGGGACGGAGCCTCTCAATGAGCAGTTCTTC. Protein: CASSSGTEPLNEQFF.

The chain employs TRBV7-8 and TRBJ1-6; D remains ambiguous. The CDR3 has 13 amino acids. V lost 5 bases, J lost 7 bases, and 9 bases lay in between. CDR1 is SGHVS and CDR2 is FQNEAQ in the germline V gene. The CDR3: CASSDGRNSPLHF. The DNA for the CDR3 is TGTGCCAGCAGCGATGGACGGAATTCACCCCTCCACTTT. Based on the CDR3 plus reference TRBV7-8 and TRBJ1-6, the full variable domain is GAGVSQSPRYKVAKRGQDVALRCDPISGHVSLFWYQQALGQGPEFLTYFQNEAQLDKSGLPSDRFFAERPEGSVSTLKIQRTQQEDSAVYLCASSDGRNSPLHFGNGTRLTVT.

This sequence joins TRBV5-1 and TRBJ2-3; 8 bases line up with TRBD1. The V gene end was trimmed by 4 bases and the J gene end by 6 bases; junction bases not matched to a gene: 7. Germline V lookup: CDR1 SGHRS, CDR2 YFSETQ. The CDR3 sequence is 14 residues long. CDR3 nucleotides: TGCGCCAGCAGCGCGGGACAGGCAAGGGATACGCAGTATTTT. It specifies CASSAGQARDTQYF.

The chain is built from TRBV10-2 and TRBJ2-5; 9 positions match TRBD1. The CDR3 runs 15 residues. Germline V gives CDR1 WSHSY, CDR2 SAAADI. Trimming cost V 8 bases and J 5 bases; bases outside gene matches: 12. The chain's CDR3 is CASGWDREGKETQYF. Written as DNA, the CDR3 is TGCGCCAGCGGATGGGACAGGGAGGGAAAGGAGACCCAGTACTTC.

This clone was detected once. In DNA, the CDR3 is TGTGCCAGCAGGGCTAGCGGGGCAGATACGCAGTATTTT. This translates into CASRASGADTQYF. This sequence joins TRBV27 and TRBJ2-3; 9 bases agree with TRBD2. The ends lost 6 bases at V and 4 bases at J; junction bases unmatched: 2. This CDR3 comprises 13 residues. Germline V gene data show CDR1 as MNHEY and CDR2 as SMNVEV (reference sequence).

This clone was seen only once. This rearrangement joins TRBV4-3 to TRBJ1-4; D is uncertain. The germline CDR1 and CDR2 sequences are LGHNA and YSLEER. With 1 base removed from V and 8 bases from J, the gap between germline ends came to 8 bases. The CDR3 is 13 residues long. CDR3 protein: CASSQGFNEKLFF. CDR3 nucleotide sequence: TGCGCCAGCAGCCAAGGATTCAACGAAAAACTGTTTTTT.

The DNA for the CDR3 is TGTGCCAGCCTGAGCGGGGGGGCCTACAATGAGCAGTTCTTC. Translation gives CASLSGGAYNEQFF. V usage is TRBV2 and J usage is TRBJ2-1; TRBD2 agrees at 10 bases. The CDR3 spans 14 residues. V lost 8 bases to trimming and J lost 2 bases; unmatched junction nucleotides: 3. Germline V gene data show CDR1 as SNHLY and CDR2 as FYNNEI.

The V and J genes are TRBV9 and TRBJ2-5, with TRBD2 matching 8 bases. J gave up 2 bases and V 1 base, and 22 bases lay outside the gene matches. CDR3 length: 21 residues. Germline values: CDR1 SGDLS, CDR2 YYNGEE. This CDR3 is CASSVSPGLAGLGRGQETQYF. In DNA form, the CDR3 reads TGTGCCAGCAGCGTATCACCCGGACTAGCCGGGTTGGGAAGGGGGCAAGAGACCCAGTACTTC.

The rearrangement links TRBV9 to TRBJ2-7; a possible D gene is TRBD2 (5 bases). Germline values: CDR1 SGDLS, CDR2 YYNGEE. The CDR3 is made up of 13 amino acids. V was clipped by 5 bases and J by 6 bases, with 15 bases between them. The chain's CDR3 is CASSVDDRGEQYF. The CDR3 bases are TGTGCCAGCAGTGTCGATGATCGGGGCGAGCAGTACTTC.

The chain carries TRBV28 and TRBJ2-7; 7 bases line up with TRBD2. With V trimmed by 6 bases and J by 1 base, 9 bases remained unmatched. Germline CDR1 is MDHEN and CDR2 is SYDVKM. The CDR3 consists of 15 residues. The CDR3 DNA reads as TGTGCCAGCAGCACCGCCGCGGGAGCATCCTACGAGCAGTACTTC. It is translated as CASSTAAGASYEQYF. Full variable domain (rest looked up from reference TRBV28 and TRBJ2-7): DVKVTQSSRYLVKRTGEKVFLECVQDMDHENMFWYRQDPGLGLRLIYFSYDVKMKEKGDIPEGYSVSREKKERFSLILESASTNQTSMYLCASSTAAGASYEQYFGPGTRLTVT.

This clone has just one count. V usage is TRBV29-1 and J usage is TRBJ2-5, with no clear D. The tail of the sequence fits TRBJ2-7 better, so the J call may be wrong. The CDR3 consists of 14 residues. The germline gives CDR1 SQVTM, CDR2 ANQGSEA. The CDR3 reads CSVVTRVSSYEQYF. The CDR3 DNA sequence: TGCAGCGTCGTGACCCGTGTGAGCTCCTACGAGCAGTACTTC.

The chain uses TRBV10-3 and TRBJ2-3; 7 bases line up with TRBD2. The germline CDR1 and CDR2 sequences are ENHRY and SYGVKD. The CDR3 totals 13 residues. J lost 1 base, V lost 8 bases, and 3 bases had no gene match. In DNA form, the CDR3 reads TGTGCCATCGGAGCGGGGCGCACAGATACGCAGTATTTT. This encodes CAIGAGRTDTQYF.

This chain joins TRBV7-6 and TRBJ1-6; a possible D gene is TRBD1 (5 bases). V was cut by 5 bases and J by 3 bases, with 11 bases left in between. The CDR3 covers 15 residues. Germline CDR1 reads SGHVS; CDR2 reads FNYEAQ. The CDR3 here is CASSPRTLYNSPLHF. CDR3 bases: TGTGCCAGCAGCCCTAGGACACTCTATAATTCACCCCTCCACTTT.

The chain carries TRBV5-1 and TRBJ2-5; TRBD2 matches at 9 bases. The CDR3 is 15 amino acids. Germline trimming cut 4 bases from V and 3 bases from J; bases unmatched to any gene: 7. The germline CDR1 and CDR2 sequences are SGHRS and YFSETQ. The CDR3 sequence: CASSRSGGDEETQYF. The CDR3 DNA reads TGCGCCAGCAGCCGTAGCGGGGGTGATGAAGAGACCCAGTACTTC.

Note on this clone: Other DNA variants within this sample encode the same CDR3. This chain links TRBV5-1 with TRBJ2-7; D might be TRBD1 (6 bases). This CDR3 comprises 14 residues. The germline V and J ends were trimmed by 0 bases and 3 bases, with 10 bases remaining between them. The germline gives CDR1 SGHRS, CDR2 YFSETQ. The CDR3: CASSLGRGSYEQYF. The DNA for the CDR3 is TGCGCCAGCAGCTTGGGCAGGGGAAGCTACGAGCAGTACTTC.

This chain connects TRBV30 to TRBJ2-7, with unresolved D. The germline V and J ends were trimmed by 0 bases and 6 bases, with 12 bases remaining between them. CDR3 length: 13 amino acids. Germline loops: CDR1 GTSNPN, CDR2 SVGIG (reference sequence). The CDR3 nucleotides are TGTGCCTGGAGTGTTGGTAGGACCGGCGAGCAGTACTTC. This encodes CAWSVGRTGEQYF.

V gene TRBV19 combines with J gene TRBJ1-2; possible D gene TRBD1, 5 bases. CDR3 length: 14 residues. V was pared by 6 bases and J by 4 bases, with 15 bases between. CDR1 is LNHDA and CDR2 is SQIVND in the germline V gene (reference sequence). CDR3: CASRHSTGAYGYTF. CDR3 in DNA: TGTGCCAGTAGGCACTCGACCGGGGCCTATGGCTACACCTTC.

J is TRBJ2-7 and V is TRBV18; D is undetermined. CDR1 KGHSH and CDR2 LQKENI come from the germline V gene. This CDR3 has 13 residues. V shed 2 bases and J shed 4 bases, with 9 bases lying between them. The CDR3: CASSPMPDYEQYF. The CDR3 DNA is TGTGCCAGCTCACCAATGCCGGATTACGAGCAGTACTTC.

CDR3 bases: TGTGCCAGCACCATACTGGGCCAGGCCTCCTACAATGAGCAGTTCTTC. It encodes CASTILGQASYNEQFF. V and J are TRBV28 and TRBJ2-1; D is unresolved. Trimming took 7 bases from V and 0 from J, leaving 16 bases between them. This CDR3 has 16 amino acids. The germline gives CDR1 MDHEN, CDR2 SYDVKM.

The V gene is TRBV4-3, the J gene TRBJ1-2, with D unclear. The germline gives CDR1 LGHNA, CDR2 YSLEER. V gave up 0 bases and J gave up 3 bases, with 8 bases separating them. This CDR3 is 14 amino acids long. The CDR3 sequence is CASSQDGLYYGYTF. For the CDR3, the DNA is TGCGCCAGCAGCCAAGATGGCCTCTACTATGGCTACACCTTC.